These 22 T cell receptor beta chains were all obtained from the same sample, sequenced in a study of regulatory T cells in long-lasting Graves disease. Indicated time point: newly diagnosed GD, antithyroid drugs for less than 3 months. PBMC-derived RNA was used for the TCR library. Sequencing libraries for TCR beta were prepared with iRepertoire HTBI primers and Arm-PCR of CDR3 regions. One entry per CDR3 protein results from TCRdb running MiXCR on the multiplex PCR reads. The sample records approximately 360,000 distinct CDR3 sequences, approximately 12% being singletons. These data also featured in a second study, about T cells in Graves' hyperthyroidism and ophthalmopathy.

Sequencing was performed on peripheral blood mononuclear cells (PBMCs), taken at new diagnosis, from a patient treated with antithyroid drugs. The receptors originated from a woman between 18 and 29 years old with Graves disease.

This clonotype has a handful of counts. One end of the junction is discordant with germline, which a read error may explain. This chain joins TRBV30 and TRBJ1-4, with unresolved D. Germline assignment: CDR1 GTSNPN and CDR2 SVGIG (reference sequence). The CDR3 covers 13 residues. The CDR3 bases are TGTGCCTGGAGTGTAGTTGTCGGGGAAAAGCTGCTTTTT. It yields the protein CAWSVVVGEKLLF.

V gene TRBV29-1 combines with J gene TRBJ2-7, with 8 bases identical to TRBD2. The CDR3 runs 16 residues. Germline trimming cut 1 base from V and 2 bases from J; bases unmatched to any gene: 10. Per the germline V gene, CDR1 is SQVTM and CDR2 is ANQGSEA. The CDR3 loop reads CSVEVPLADTTYEQYF. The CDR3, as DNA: TGCAGCGTTGAAGTCCCACTAGCGGATACCACCTACGAGCAGTACTTC.

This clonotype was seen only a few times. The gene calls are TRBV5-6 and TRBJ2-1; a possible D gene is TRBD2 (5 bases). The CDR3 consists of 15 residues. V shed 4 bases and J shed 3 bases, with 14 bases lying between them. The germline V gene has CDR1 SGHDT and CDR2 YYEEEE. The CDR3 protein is CASSLRGVFYNEQFF. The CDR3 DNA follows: TGTGCCAGCAGCCTCCGGGGAGTTTTCTACAATGAGCAGTTCTTC. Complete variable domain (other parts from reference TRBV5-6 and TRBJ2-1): DAGVTQSPTHLIKTRGQQVTLRCSPKSGHDTVSWYQQALGQGPQFIFQYYEEEERQRGNFPDRFSGHQFPNYSSELNVNALLLGDSALYLCASSLRGVFYNEQFFGPGTRLTVL.

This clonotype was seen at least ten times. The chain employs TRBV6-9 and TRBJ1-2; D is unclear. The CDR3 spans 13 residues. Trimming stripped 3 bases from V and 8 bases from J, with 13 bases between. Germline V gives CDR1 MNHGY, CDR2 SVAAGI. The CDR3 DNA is TGTGCCAGCAGTTACCTCGAGACAAGGGGCTACACCTTC. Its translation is CASSYLETRGYTF.

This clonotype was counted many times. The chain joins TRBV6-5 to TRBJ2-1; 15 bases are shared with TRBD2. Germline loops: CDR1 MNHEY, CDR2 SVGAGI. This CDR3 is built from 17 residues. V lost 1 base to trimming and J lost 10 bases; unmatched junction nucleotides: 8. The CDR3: CASSYFGLAGGPQEQFF. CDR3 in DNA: TGTGCCAGCAGTTACTTCGGACTAGCGGGAGGGCCTCAAGAGCAGTTCTTC.

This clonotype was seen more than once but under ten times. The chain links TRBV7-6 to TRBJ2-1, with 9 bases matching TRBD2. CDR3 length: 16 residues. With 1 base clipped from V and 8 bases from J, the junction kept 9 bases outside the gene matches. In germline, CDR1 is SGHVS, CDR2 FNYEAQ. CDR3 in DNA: TGTGCCAGCAGCTTAGGAGCGAGCGGGAGGCGTTATGAGCAGTTCTTC. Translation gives CASSLGASGRRYEQFF. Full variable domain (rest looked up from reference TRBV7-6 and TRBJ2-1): GAGVSQSPRYKVTKRGQDVALRCDPISGHVSLYWYRQALGQGPEFLTYFNYEAQQDKSGLPNDRFSAERPEGSISTLTIQRTEQRDSAMYRCASSLGASGRRYEQFFGPGTRLTVL.

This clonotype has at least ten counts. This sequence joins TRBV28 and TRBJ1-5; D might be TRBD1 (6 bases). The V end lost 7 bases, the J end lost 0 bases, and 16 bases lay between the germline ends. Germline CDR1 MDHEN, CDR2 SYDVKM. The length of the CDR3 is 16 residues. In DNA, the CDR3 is TGTGCCAGCACCGAAACGGGGGCGAATAGCAATCAGCCCCAGCATTTT. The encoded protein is CASTETGANSNQPQHF. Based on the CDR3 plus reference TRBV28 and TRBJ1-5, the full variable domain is DVKVTQSSRYLVKRTGEKVFLECVQDMDHENMFWYRQDPGLGLRLIYFSYDVKMKEKGDIPEGYSVSREKKERFSLILESASTNQTSMYLCASTETGANSNQPQHFGDGTRLSIL.

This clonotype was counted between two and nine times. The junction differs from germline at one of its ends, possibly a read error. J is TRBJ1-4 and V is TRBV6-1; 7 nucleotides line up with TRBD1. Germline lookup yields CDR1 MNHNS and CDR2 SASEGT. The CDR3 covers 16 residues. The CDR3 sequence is CAGSIERGGRNEKLFF. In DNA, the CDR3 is TGTGCCGGCAGTATCGAGAGAGGGGGCCGTAATGAAAAACTGTTTTTT.

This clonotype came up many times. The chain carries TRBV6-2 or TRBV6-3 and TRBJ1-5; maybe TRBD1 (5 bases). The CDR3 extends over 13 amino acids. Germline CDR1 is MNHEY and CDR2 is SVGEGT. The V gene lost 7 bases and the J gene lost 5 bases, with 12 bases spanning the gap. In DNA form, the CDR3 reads TGTGCCAGCACCCCGAAGGGACATCAGCCCCAGCATTTT. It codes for CASTPKGHQPQHF.

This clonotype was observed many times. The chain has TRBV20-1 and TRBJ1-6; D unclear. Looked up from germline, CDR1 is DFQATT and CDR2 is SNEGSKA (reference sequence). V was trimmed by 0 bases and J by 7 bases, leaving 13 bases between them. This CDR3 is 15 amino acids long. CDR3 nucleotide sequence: TGCAGTGCTAGAGATCGTCCGGTCAGCAATTCACCCCTCCACTTT. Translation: CSARDRPVSNSPLHF.

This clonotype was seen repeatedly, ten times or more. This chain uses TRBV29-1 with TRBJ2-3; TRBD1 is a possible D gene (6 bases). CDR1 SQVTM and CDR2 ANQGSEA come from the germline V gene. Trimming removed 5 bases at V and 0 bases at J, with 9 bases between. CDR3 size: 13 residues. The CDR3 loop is CSVNRVSTDTQYF. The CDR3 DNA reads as TGCAGCGTTAACAGGGTTAGCACAGATACGCAGTATTTT.

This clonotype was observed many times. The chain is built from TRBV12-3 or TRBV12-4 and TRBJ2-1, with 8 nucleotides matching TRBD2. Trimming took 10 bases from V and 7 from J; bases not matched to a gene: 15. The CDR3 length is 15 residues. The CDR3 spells CANTRSGGGGNEQFF. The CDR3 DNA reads TGTGCCAACACACGAAGCGGGGGCGGGGGGAATGAGCAGTTCTTC.

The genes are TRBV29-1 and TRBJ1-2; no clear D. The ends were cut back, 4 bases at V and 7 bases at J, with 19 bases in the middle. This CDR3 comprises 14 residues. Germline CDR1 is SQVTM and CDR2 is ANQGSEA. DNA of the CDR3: TGCAGCGTTGGGTCCCTTCTTCCCCTCAGTGGCTACACCTTC. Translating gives CSVGSLLPLSGYTF.

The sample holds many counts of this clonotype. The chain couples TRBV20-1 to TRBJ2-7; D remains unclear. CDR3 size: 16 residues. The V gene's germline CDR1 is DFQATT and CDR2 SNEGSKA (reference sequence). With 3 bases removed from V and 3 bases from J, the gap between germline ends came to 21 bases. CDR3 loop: CSASPTWNVLNYEQYF. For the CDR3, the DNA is TGCAGTGCTAGCCCTACCTGGAACGTTCTCAACTACGAGCAGTACTTC.

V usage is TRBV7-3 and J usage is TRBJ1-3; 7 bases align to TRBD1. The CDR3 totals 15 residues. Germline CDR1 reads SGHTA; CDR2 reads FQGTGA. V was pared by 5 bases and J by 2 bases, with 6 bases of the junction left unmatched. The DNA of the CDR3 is TGTGCCAGCAGCCTCGAAGGGACAGCTGGAAACACCATATATTTT. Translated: CASSLEGTAGNTIYF.

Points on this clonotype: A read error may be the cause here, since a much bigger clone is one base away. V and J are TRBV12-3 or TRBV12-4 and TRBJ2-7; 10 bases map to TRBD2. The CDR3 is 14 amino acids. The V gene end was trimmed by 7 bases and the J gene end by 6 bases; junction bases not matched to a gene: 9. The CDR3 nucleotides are TGTGCCAGCAACCCGGGGGAGCGGGGGGGCGAGCAGTACTTC. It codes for CASNPGERGGEQYF.

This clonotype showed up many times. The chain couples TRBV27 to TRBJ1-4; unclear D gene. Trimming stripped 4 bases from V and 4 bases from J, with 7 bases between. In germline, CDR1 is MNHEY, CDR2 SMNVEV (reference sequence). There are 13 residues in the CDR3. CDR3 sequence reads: CASSSDLNEKLFF. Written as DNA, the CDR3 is TGTGCCAGCAGTTCAGACCTTAATGAAAAACTGTTTTTT.

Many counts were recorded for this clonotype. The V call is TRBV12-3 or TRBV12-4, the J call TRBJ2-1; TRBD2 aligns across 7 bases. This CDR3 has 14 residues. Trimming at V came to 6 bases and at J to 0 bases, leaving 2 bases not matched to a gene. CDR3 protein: CASSGTNSYNEQFF. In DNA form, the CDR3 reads TGTGCCAGCAGCGGGACTAACTCCTACAATGAGCAGTTCTTC.

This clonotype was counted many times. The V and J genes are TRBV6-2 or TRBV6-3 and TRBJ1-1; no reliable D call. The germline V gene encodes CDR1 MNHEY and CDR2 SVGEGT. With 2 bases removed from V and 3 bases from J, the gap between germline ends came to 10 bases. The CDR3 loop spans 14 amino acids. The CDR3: CASSYTSGHTEAFF. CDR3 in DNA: TGTGCCAGCAGTTACACGTCAGGACACACTGAAGCTTTCTTT.

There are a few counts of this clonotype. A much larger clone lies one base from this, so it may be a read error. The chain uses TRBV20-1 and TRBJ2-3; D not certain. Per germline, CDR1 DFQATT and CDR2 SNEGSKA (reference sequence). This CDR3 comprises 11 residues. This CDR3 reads CSARLADTRYF. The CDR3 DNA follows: TGCAGTGCTCGATTGGCAGATACGCGGTATTTT.

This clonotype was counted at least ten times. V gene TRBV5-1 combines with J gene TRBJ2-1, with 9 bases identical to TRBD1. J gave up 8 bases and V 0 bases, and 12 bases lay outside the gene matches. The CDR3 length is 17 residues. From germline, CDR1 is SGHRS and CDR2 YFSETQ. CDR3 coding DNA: TGCGCCAGCAGCTTGGCCCGTGGGACAGGGAGGCACCATGAGCAGTTCTTC. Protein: CASSLARGTGRHHEQFF.

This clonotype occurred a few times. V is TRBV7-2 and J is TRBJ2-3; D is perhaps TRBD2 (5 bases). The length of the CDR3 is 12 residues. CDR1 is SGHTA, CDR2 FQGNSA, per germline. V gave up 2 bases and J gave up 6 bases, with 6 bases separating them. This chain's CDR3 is CASSLWEDTQYF. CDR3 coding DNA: TGTGCCAGCAGCTTATGGGAGGATACGCAGTATTTT.